These 25 T cell receptor beta chains were all obtained from the same sample, sequenced in a study of siplizumab effects on memory and regulatory T cells (dated by TCRdb to 2018 to 2020). The library was prepared using the immunoSEQ multiplex PCR assay. TCRdb stores this immuneACCESS table with in-frame sequences only. Part of the clones is absent; in the studies checked, under half of the shortfall reflects unresolved V genes, and no reason is known for the rest. The sample table shows about 50,000 clones, and roughly 92% are seen once. The ten top clones hold about 15% of the sample. Sequences were obtained from CD8+ T cells sorted from blood. These receptors originate from a human donor in good health.

This chain connects TRBV10-3 to TRBJ2-1; 7 bases fit TRBD2. J gave up 4 bases and V 4 bases, and 7 bases lay outside the gene matches. CDR1 and CDR2 (germline): ENHRY, SYGVKD. The CDR3 spans 15 residues. For the CDR3, the DNA is TGTGCCATCAGTGGCTGGGGGGGAGTATACAATGAGCAGTTCTTC. Protein sequence: CAISGWGGVYNEQFF.

The chain joins TRBV4-1 to TRBJ2-1, with 14 bases lining up with TRBD2. V gave up 1 base and J gave up 7 bases; unmatched junction bases: 3. This CDR3 spans 16 amino acids. Germline V gene sequence: CDR1 MGHRA, CDR2 YSYEKL. In nucleotides, the CDR3 is TGCGCCAGCAGCCAAGTAAGACTAGCGGGAGGGAATGAGCAGTTCTTC. Translated: CASSQVRLAGGNEQFF.

This chain joins TRBV9 and TRBJ2-2; a weak D match, TRBD2 (5 bases). Germline CDR1 and CDR2: SGDLS and YYNGEE. This CDR3 contains 14 residues. The ends were cut back, 0 bases at V and 6 bases at J, with 9 bases in the middle. The CDR3 sequence: CASSVGGGSGELFF. The CDR3 DNA reads as TGTGCCAGCAGCGTAGGAGGCGGGTCCGGGGAGCTGTTTTTT.

The chain has TRBV7-8 and TRBJ2-3, with TRBD2 identical over 7 bases. The CDR3 sequence is 15 residues long. Germline loops: CDR1 SGHVS, CDR2 FQNEAQ. Losses at the gene ends were 2 bases for V and 6 bases for J; bases not matched to a gene: 8. The CDR3 nucleotides read TGTGCCAGCAGCTTACTAGCGGCGGGCGGGGATACGCAGTATTTT. Its translation is CASSLLAAGGDTQYF.

The chain uses TRBV13 and TRBJ2-1; 8 nucleotides line up with TRBD2. The CDR3 covers 18 residues. V lost 7 bases to trimming and J lost 0 bases; unmatched junction nucleotides: 14. Germline values: CDR1 PRHDT, CDR2 FYEKMQ (reference sequence). The CDR3 protein is CASMGSRAGLVSYNEQFF. The CDR3 DNA reads as TGTGCCAGCATGGGGAGCAGGGCGGGACTAGTCTCCTACAATGAGCAGTTCTTC.

This chain uses TRBV27 with TRBJ2-1; 10 bases are a match to TRBD2. Germline assignment: CDR1 MNHEY and CDR2 SMNVEV (reference sequence). Trimming cost V 6 bases and J 8 bases; bases outside gene matches: 10. CDR3 size: 15 residues. CDR3 DNA: TGTGCCAGCAGAATAAGCGGGAGGGCCTATTATGAGCAGTTCTTC. It codes for CASRISGRAYYEQFF.

This clone occurred once. This sequence joins TRBV6-4 and TRBJ2-1; the D call may be TRBD1 or TRBD2 (5 bases each). This CDR3 is 15 amino acids long. The V gene lost 3 bases and the J gene lost 2 bases, with 11 bases spanning the gap. Per the germline V gene, CDR1 is MRHNA and CDR2 is SNTAGT. This CDR3 reads CASSEGQGAYNEQFF. In DNA, the CDR3 is TGTGCCAGCAGTGAGGGCCAGGGAGCCTACAATGAGCAGTTCTTC.

CDR3 loop: CASSGATRQRYF. CDR3 coding DNA: TGTGCCAGCAGTGGGGCCACCCGGCAACGGTACTTC. The V call is TRBV25-1, the J call TRBJ2-7, with D unresolved. CDR1 is MGHDK and CDR2 is SYGVNS in the germline V gene. Trimming shortened V by 4 bases and J by 12 bases, and 16 bases separated the two germline ends. CDR3 size: 12 residues.

The chain recombines TRBV7-2 with TRBJ2-1; D gene ambiguous. This CDR3 is 14 amino acids long. CDR1 SGHTA and CDR2 FQGNSA come from the germline V gene. Trimming cost V 3 bases and J 5 bases, with 11 bases left between them. CDR3 bases: TGTGCCAGCAGCTTGTTATGGGTAGACAATGAGCAGTTCTTC. Translation: CASSLLWVDNEQFF. The variable domain in full, completed from reference TRBV7-2 and TRBJ2-1, reads GAGVSQSPSNKVTEKGKDVELRCDPISGHTALYWYRQSLGQGLEFLIYFQGNSAPDKSGLPSDRFSAERTGGSVSTLTIQRTQQEDSAVYLCASSLLWVDNEQFFGPGTRLTVL.

The chain uses TRBV10-3 and TRBJ2-7; no definite D call. The CDR3 is made up of 13 amino acids. The germline V gene has CDR1 ENHRY and CDR2 SYGVKD. V gave up 4 bases and J gave up 0 bases, with 7 bases separating them. This chain's CDR3 is CAISVGSSYEQYF. CDR3 sequence (DNA): TGTGCCATCAGTGTGGGCAGCTCCTACGAGCAGTACTTC.

V is TRBV7-9 and J is TRBJ1-1; D gene unclear. Trimming stripped 1 base from V and 4 bases from J, with 7 bases between. Germline V gives CDR1 SEHNR, CDR2 FQNEAQ (reference sequence). This CDR3 region has 13 residues. The DNA of the CDR3 is TGTGCCAGCAGCTTAGTAGGGAGCACTGAAGCTTTCTTT. Its protein product is CASSLVGSTEAFF. The full variable domain, completed using reference TRBV7-9 and TRBJ1-1, is DTGVSQNPRHKITKRGQNVTFRCDPISEHNRLYWYRQTLGQGPEFLTYFQNEAQLEKSRLLSDRFSAERPKGSFSTLEIQRTEQGDSAMYLCASSLVGSTEAFFGQGTRLTVV.

This clone appeared a single time. The chain carries TRBV19 and TRBJ1-5, with a tentative D call TRBD1 (6 bases). Trimming pared 7 bases from V and 0 bases from J, leaving 19 bases between. Germline V gene lookup returns CDR1 LNHDA and CDR2 SQIVND (reference sequence). CDR3 size: 17 residues. The chain's CDR3 is CASKRPAGDHSNQPQHF. The CDR3 coding sequence is TGTGCCAGTAAGAGGCCGGCAGGGGACCATAGCAATCAGCCCCAGCATTTT.

The chain carries TRBV19 and TRBJ2-5, with a tentative D call TRBD2 (5 bases). Germline V gene data show CDR1 as LNHDA and CDR2 as SQIVND (reference sequence). The CDR3 runs to 13 residues. V was trimmed by 5 bases and J by 4 bases, leaving 11 bases between them. CDR3 region: CASSLQAGETQYF. The CDR3 DNA is TGTGCCAGTAGTCTCCAGGCGGGAGAGACCCAGTACTTC.

The gene calls are TRBV29-1 and TRBJ2-1, with 7 nucleotides matching TRBD1. The V and J ends lost 4 bases and 2 bases, in that order; junction bases with no gene match: 8. This CDR3 is 15 amino acids long. Per the germline V gene, CDR1 is SQVTM and CDR2 is ANQGSEA. The CDR3, as DNA: TGCAGCGTTGGGGCCCACGGACAGGCCTACAATGAGCAGTTCTTC. Amino acid sequence: CSVGAHGQAYNEQFF.

V is TRBV7-9 and J is TRBJ2-3; a possible D gene is TRBD1 (6 bases). Trimming took off 1 base at V and 2 bases at J, with 10 bases between the two ends. CDR3 size: 15 residues. Germline lookup yields CDR1 SEHNR and CDR2 FQNEAQ (reference sequence). CDR3 DNA sequence: TGTGCCAGCAGCTTAGTGCGGACAGACACAGATACGCAGTATTTT. It translates to CASSLVRTDTDTQYF.

The rearrangement uses TRBV6-5 and TRBJ2-4; D not certain. The CDR3 totals 16 residues. Germline values: CDR1 MNHEY, CDR2 SVGAGI. Trimming removed 0 bases from V and 0 bases from J, with 9 bases in between. Here the CDR3 DNA reads TGTGCCAGCAGTTACTCTGGCAGCCTAGCCAAAAACATTCAGTACTTC. Protein product: CASSYSGSLAKNIQYF.

This clone appeared a single time. This chain joins TRBV28 and TRBJ2-3; 7 nucleotides agree with TRBD1. The CDR3 loop spans 16 amino acids. Germline-derived CDR1 and CDR2 are MDHEN and SYDVKM. Trimming cost V 1 base and J 2 bases; bases outside gene matches: 6. CDR3 in amino acids: CASSLSPTGITDTQYF. The CDR3 DNA reads as TGTGCCAGCAGTTTATCCCCGACAGGGATCACAGATACGCAGTATTTT.

The rearrangement joins TRBV27 to TRBJ2-7, with 11 bases fitting TRBD2. From germline, CDR1 is MNHEY and CDR2 SMNVEV (reference sequence). Germline trimming cut 5 bases from V and 6 bases from J; bases unmatched to any gene: 9. The CDR3 runs 15 residues. The chain's CDR3 is CASSRGTSGRGEQYF. The DNA for the CDR3 is TGTGCCAGCAGTAGGGGAACTAGCGGGAGAGGCGAGCAGTACTTC.

V gene TRBV13 combines with J gene TRBJ2-3; tentatively, D is TRBD1 (6 bases). The germline CDR1 and CDR2 sequences are PRHDT and FYEKMQ (reference sequence). Trimming removed 5 bases from V and 2 bases from J, with 14 bases in between. This CDR3 comprises 15 residues. The CDR3 bases are TGTGCCAGCAGCCCCGGACAGTCCCTCACAGATACGCAGTATTTT. It translates to CASSPGQSLTDTQYF.

The rearrangement joins TRBV28 to TRBJ2-1; D unclear. The germline V gene encodes CDR1 MDHEN and CDR2 SYDVKM. Deletions cut 1 base from V and 2 bases from J, with 15 bases between. The CDR3 length is 17 residues. CDR3 in amino acids: CASSLSSSMSAYNEQFF. The CDR3 DNA sequence: TGTGCCAGCAGTTTATCGTCCAGTATGAGTGCCTACAATGAGCAGTTCTTC.

This rearrangement joins TRBV7-6 to TRBJ1-1; D is undetermined. Germline loops: CDR1 SGHVS, CDR2 FNYEAQ. This CDR3 region has 14 residues. V gave up 1 base and J gave up 2 bases, with 8 bases separating them. This CDR3 is CASSLVSRNTEAFF. CDR3 DNA: TGTGCCAGCAGCTTAGTGTCACGAAACACTGAAGCTTTCTTT.

The chain combines TRBV27 with TRBJ2-1, with 8 bases aligning to TRBD1. The CDR3 length is 15 residues. CDR1 is MNHEY, CDR2 SMNVEV, per germline (reference sequence). V lost 4 bases, J lost 2 bases, and 4 bases stayed unmatched. This CDR3 reads CASSYGTGPYNEQFF. For the CDR3, the DNA is TGTGCCAGCAGTTACGGGACAGGACCCTACAATGAGCAGTTCTTC.

This chain connects TRBV4-1 to TRBJ2-1; 11 bases fit TRBD2. There are 16 residues in the CDR3. The V and J ends lost 4 bases and 8 bases, in that order; junction bases with no gene match: 10. The germline V gene has CDR1 MGHRA and CDR2 YSYEKL. CDR3 nucleotide sequence: TGCGCCAGCAGCCTAATAGCGGGAGGGCCTCTGGATGAGCAGTTCTTC. This codes for CASSLIAGGPLDEQFF.

The J gene is TRBJ1-5, the V gene TRBV7-2, with D possibly being TRBD1 (5 bases). Germline V gene data show CDR1 as SGHTA and CDR2 as FQGNSA. V lost 4 bases and J lost 2, with 6 bases in between. The CDR3 runs to 13 residues. Here the CDR3 reads CASSWGGNQPQHF. In DNA, the CDR3 is TGTGCCAGCAGCTGGGGGGGCAATCAGCCCCAGCATTTT.

This clone has a single count. The chain combines TRBV5-8 with TRBJ2-7, with no clear D. Deletions cut 7 bases from V and 0 bases from J, with 14 bases between. CDR1 is SGHTS, CDR2 YDEGEE, per germline. The CDR3 contains 14 residues. The CDR3 here is CASLFGVSSYEQYF. For the CDR3, the DNA is TGTGCCAGCCTCTTCGGCGTGAGCTCCTACGAGCAGTACTTC.